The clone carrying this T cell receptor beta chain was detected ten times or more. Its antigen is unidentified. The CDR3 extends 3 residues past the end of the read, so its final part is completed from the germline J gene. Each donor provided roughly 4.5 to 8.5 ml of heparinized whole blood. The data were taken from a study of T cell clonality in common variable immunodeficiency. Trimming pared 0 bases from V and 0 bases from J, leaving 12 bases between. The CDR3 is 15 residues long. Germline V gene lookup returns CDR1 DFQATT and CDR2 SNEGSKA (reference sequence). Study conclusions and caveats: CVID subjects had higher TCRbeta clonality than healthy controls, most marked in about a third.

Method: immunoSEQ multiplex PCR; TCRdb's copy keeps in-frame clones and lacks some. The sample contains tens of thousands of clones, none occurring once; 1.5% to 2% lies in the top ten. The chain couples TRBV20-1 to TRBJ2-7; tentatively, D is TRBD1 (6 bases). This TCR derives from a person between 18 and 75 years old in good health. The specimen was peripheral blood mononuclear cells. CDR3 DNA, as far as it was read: TGCAGTGCTAGAGATATAGACAGGTCCTCCTACGAG. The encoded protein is CSARDIDRSSYE. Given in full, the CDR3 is CSARDIDRSSYEQYF.